These 16 T cell receptor beta chains originate from one sample sequenced in a study of T cell clones after liver transplantation. Only in-frame clones appear in the TCRdb table, and some are missing; sequencing was by immunoSEQ multiplex PCR. In the table there are about 99,000 clones, around four fifths of which are singletons. The source was CD4+ T cells from blood, collected approximately 50 months after liver transplant. Every receptor here comes from a human patient who received a liver transplant. Some of the T cells might come from the graft donor.

Comment on this clone: Distinct nucleotide sequences in the sample also encode this CDR3. The chain joins TRBV9 to TRBJ1-4; D remains unclear. CDR1 is SGDLS and CDR2 is YYNGEE in the germline V gene. This CDR3 is built from 14 residues. The ends were cut back, 0 bases at V and 4 bases at J, with 7 bases in the middle. The CDR3 sequence: CASSVGAGNEKLFF. The CDR3 region has the DNA TGTGCCAGCAGCGTAGGGGCAGGTAATGAAAAACTGTTTTTT.

The rearrangement links TRBV9 to TRBJ1-3, with D possibly matching TRBD1 (6 bases). Germline CDR1 reads SGDLS; CDR2 reads YYNGEE. Trimming took 0 bases from V and 2 from J, leaving 12 bases between them. CDR3 size: 16 residues. The CDR3, as DNA: TGTGCCAGCAGCGTAGATATAAAGGGGGCTGGAAACACCATATATTTT. This translates into CASSVDIKGAGNTIYF.

The V call is TRBV4-2, the J call TRBJ2-7, with TRBD2 matching over 7 bases. Germline V CDR1 and CDR2: LGHNA, YNFKEQ. This CDR3 contains 15 residues. The ends lost 4 bases at V and 2 bases at J; junction bases unmatched: 8. CDR3 coding DNA: TGTGCCAGCAGCCCTTGGGCTAGCGGAGCCTACGAGCAGTACTTC. It yields the protein CASSPWASGAYEQYF.

This chain links TRBV19 with TRBJ1-1, with unresolved D. The CDR3 consists of 16 residues. Germline V gives CDR1 LNHDA, CDR2 SQIVND (reference sequence). V was trimmed by 5 bases and J by 1 base, leaving 17 bases between them. CDR3 nucleotides: TGTGCCAGTAGTTCTTCTGGGTTTGGTGGGAACACTGAAGCTTTCTTT. It translates to CASSSSGFGGNTEAFF. Supplemented by reference TRBV19 and TRBJ1-1, the full variable domain reads DGGITQSPKYLFRKEGQNVTLSCEQNLNHDAMYWYRQDPGQGLRLIYYSQIVNDFQKGDIAEGYSVSREKKESFPLTVTSAQKNPTAFYLCASSSSGFGGNTEAFFGQGTRLTVV.

The chain joins TRBV6-6 to TRBJ1-2, with 12 bases lining up with TRBD1. Trimming removed 2 bases from V and 7 bases from J; junction bases left unmatched: 2. Germline CDR1 reads MNHNY; CDR2 reads SVGAGI (reference sequence). The CDR3 spans 14 residues. The CDR3 loop reads CASSYGTGGGGYTF. The CDR3 coding sequence is TGTGCCAGCAGTTACGGGACAGGGGGCGGTGGCTACACCTTC.

The rearrangement joins TRBV6-1 to TRBJ1-6; perhaps TRBD1 as D (5 bases). Trimming cost V 2 bases and J 10 bases, with 9 bases left between them. The germline V gene encodes CDR1 MNHNS and CDR2 SASEGT. The CDR3 totals 13 residues. CDR3 DNA sequence: TGTGCCAGCAGTGAATCTTGGGACTCACCCCTCCACTTT. Residues: CASSESWDSPLHF.

The gene calls are TRBV27 and TRBJ1-1, with TRBD1 as a possible D gene (5 bases). Germline V lookup: CDR1 MNHEY, CDR2 SMNVEV (reference sequence). The V end lost 2 bases, the J end lost 5 bases, and 21 bases lay between the germline ends. The length of the CDR3 is 17 residues. The CDR3 reads CASSLVLRQGGWTEAFF. For the CDR3, the DNA is TGTGCCAGCAGTTTAGTCCTCCGGCAGGGCGGCTGGACTGAAGCTTTCTTT.

The V call is TRBV15, the J call TRBJ1-1; TRBD1 might be the D (5 bases). The CDR3 has 15 amino acids. Germline CDR1 reads LNHNV; CDR2 reads YYDKDF (reference sequence). V lost 0 bases and J 6 bases, leaving 14 bases between the germline ends. CDR3 region: CATSRDRVLSAEAFF. DNA for the CDR3: TGTGCCACCAGCAGAGACAGGGTTCTCTCGGCTGAAGCTTTCTTT.

This sequence joins TRBV27 and TRBJ2-3; 12 nucleotides agree with TRBD2. The CDR3 runs to 19 residues. With V trimmed by 5 bases and J by 5 bases, 17 bases remained unmatched. Germline CDR1 and CDR2: MNHEY and SMNVEV (reference sequence). The CDR3 DNA reads TGTGCCAGCAGTGCTAGCGGGAGGGTCCCCCTGCGGAACCGAGATACGCAGTATTTT. Translated, it gives CASSASGRVPLRNRDTQYF.

The rearrangement joins TRBV7-2 to TRBJ2-1; the D is unclear. V was trimmed by 2 bases and J by 5 bases, leaving 4 bases between them. This CDR3 spans 12 amino acids. CDR1 and CDR2 from the germline V gene are SGHTA and FQGNSA. CDR3 in amino acids: CASSLMNNEQFF. The CDR3 nucleotides are TGTGCCAGCAGCTTAATGAACAATGAGCAGTTCTTC.

This clone was observed a handful of times. V gene TRBV14 combines with J gene TRBJ2-2; possible D gene TRBD1, 6 bases. V was trimmed by 4 bases and J by 3 bases, leaving 9 bases between them. Germline CDR1 reads SGHDN; CDR2 reads FVKESK. The CDR3 runs 14 residues. CDR3 sequence reads: CASSRQAYTGELFF. Written as DNA, the CDR3 is TGTGCCAGCAGCCGACAGGCTTACACCGGGGAGCTGTTTTTT.

The genes are TRBV18 and TRBJ2-2; D not resolved. CDR1 and CDR2 from the germline V gene are KGHSH and LQKENI. V lost 1 base, J lost 2 bases, and 8 bases lay in between. This CDR3 contains 15 residues. CDR3 region: CASSPRRDNTGELFF. CDR3 nucleotides: TGTGCCAGCTCACCACGTAGGGATAACACCGGGGAGCTGTTTTTT.

The sample holds one count of this clone. This chain links TRBV2 with TRBJ1-2, with D possibly being TRBD1 (5 bases). Germline loops: CDR1 SNHLY, CDR2 FYNNEI. Trimming stripped 6 bases from V and 8 bases from J, with 13 bases between. CDR3 size: 12 residues. This CDR3 reads CASSVQVWGYTF. In DNA form, the CDR3 reads TGTGCCAGCAGCGTACAGGTTTGGGGCTACACCTTC.

The chain employs TRBV11-3 and TRBJ2-1; 7 bases fit TRBD2. Unmatched junction bases numbered 10, after V lost 1 base and J lost 4 bases. This CDR3 spans 17 amino acids. Germline V gene sequence: CDR1 SGHNT, CDR2 YENEEA. The CDR3 reads CASSLVPKAGRYNEQFF. CDR3 nucleotides: TGTGCCAGCAGCTTAGTACCGAAAGCGGGGCGGTACAATGAGCAGTTCTTC. The variable domain in full, completed from reference TRBV11-3 and TRBJ2-1, reads EAGVVQSPRYKIIEKKQPVAFWCNPISGHNTLYWYLQNLGQGPELLIRYENEEAVDDSQLPKDRFSAERLKGVDSTLKIQPAELGDSAVYLCASSLVPKAGRYNEQFFGPGTRLTVL.

The sample holds a few counts of this clone. The chain joins TRBV7-2 to TRBJ1-6; D is possibly TRBD1 (5 bases). The CDR3 has 15 residues. Looked up from germline, CDR1 is SGHTA and CDR2 is FQGNSA. The germline V and J ends were trimmed by 3 bases and 5 bases, with 11 bases remaining between them. The CDR3 DNA is TGTGCCAGCAGCTTCACCGGGGCGGATAATTCACCCCTCCACTTT. Residues: CASSFTGADNSPLHF.

This clone was recorded once. This chain connects TRBV11-1 to TRBJ2-5, with a tentative D call TRBD2 (6 bases). V lost 4 bases and J 6 bases, leaving 24 bases between the germline ends. Germline CDR1 reads SGHAT; CDR2 reads FQDESV (reference sequence). This CDR3 is built from 17 residues. For the CDR3, the DNA is TGTGCCAGCAGCTCCCGGGGCGTCGGACGGGAGTTGAAGACCCAGTACTTC. This encodes CASSSRGVGRELKTQYF.